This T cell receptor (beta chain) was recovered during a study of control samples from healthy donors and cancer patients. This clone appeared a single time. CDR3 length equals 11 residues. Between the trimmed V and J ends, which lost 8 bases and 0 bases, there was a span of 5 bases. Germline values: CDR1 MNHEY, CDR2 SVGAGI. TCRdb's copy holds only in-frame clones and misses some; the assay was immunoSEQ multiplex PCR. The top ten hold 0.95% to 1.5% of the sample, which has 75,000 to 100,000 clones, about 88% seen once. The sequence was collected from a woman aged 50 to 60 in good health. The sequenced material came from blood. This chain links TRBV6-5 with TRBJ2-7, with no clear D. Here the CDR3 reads CASDNSYEQYF. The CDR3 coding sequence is TGTGCCAGCGACAACTCCTACGAGCAGTACTTC.